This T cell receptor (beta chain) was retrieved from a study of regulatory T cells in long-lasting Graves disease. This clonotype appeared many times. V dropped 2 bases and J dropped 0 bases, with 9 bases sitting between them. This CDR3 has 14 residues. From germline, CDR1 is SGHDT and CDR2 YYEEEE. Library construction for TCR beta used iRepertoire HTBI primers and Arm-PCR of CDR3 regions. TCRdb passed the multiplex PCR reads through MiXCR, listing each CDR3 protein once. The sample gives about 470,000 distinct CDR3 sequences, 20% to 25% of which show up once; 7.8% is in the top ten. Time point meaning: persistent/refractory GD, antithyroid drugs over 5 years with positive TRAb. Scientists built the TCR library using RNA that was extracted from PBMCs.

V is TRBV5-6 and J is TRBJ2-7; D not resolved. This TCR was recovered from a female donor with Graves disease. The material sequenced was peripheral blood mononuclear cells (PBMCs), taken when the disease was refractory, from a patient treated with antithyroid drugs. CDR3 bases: TGTGCCAGCAGCTTCGGCGCAAGCTCCTACGAGCAGTACTTC. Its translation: CASSFGASSYEQYF.